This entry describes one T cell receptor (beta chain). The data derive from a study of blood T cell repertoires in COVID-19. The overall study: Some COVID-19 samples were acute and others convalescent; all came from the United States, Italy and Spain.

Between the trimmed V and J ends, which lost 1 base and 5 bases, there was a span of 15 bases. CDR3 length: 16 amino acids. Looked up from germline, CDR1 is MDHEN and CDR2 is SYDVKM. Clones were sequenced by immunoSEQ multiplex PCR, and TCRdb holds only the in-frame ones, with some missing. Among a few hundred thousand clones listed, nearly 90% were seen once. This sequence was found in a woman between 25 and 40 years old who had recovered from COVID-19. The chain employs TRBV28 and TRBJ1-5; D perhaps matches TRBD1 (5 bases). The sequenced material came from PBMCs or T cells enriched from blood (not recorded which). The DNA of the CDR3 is TGTGCCAGCAGTTTATCACACATGGGGCTCGATCAGCCCCAGCATTTT. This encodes CASSLSHMGLDQPQHF.